A single sample gave rise to the 15 T cell receptor beta chains below, sequenced in a study of identical twins (dated by TCRdb to 2016 to 2017). Receptor amplification or capture employed 5' RACE. Reads for this sample came from an Illumina HiSeq 2000. TCRdb redid the processing of the public reads, applying fastp at Q25 and MiXCR, and retained in-frame beta chains. Identical CDR3 protein sequences are pooled into one entry, listed with their most common genes and DNA. In this sample the table shows roughly 710,000 distinct CDR3 sequences, 6.1% of which occur a single time. The top ten clonotypes cover 1.5% to 2% of the sample. Sequenced: naive T cells sorted from blood. The sample's cell subset or site label, decoded: cells isolated with a human naive T-cell isolation kit. The receptors derive from a man younger than 35 in good health.

The chain links TRBV18 to TRBJ2-1; D may be TRBD2 (6 bases). Per the germline V gene, CDR1 is KGHSH and CDR2 is LQKENI. The V and J ends lost 1 base and 4 bases respectively, with 14 bases between them. The CDR3 totals 16 residues. The CDR3 here is CASSPLWGDSYNEQFF. For the CDR3, the DNA is TGTGCCAGCTCACCACTCTGGGGGGACTCATACAATGAGCAGTTCTTC.

The chain links TRBV20-1 to TRBJ2-3; 8 nucleotides align to TRBD2. V lost 0 bases, J lost 2 bases, and 13 bases stayed unmatched. CDR3 length equals 18 residues. CDR1 is DFQATT and CDR2 is SNEGSKA in the germline V gene (reference sequence). The CDR3 is CSARDPRGREVFTDTQYF. The DNA for the CDR3 is TGCAGTGCTAGAGATCCCCGGGGGCGGGAGGTGTTCACAGATACGCAGTATTTT.

The V gene is TRBV3-1, the J gene TRBJ2-2; TRBD2 agrees at 7 bases. The V gene's germline CDR1 is LGHDT and CDR2 YNNKEL (reference sequence). After removal of 0 bases from V and 7 bases from J, the junction contained 14 bases not matched to a gene. The CDR3 spans 18 residues. As DNA, the CDR3 is TGTGCCAGCAGCCAAGATGACGCGGGAGCCCTCATCGGCGGGGAGCTGTTTTTT. This translates into CASSQDDAGALIGGELFF.

This clonotype has only a few counts. The V gene is TRBV6-2 or TRBV6-3, the J gene TRBJ2-5, with 7 bases identical to TRBD2. Germline lookup yields CDR1 MNHEY and CDR2 SVGEGT. CDR3 size: 14 residues. V lost 2 bases to trimming and J lost 5 bases; unmatched junction nucleotides: 5. Written as DNA, the CDR3 is TGTGCCAGCAGTTACGCGGCGGGAGTGGAGACCCAGTACTTC. Protein sequence: CASSYAAGVETQYF.

This clonotype was seen many times. This chain connects TRBV20-1 to TRBJ2-7; D is unclear. V was pared by 5 bases and J by 2 bases, with 10 bases between. CDR3 length: 12 residues. The V gene's germline CDR1 is DFQATT and CDR2 SNEGSKA (reference sequence). CDR3 coding DNA: TGCAGTGCTCCGGACGGAGCCTACGAGCAGTACTTC. Its translation is CSAPDGAYEQYF.

V usage is TRBV6-2 or TRBV6-3 and J usage is TRBJ1-6, with D possibly matching TRBD1 (5 bases). Germline V gene sequence: CDR1 MNHEY, CDR2 SVGEGT. This CDR3 comprises 15 residues. With 6 bases removed from V and 6 bases from J, the gap between germline ends came to 15 bases. The CDR3 spells CASSFGALINSPLHF. The CDR3 DNA reads TGTGCCAGCAGCTTTGGGGCCCTGATTAATTCACCCCTCCACTTT.

This clonotype showed up many times. The chain joins TRBV12-3 or TRBV12-4 to TRBJ2-1; D may be TRBD2 (6 bases). Trimming stripped 5 bases from V and 6 bases from J, with 8 bases between. This CDR3 is built from 12 residues. In nucleotides, the CDR3 is TGTGCCAGCAGTGGACTACTCAATGAGCAGTTCTTC. Its protein product is CASSGLLNEQFF.

This clonotype was recorded a few times. This rearrangement joins TRBV7-2 to TRBJ2-3; weak D call: TRBD2 (7 bases). Germline CDR1 SGHTA, CDR2 FQGNSA. The CDR3 covers 13 residues. The V end was cut by 4 bases, the J end by 7 bases, with 12 bases between. The CDR3 nucleotides read TGTGCCAGCAGCTCTCGGGGGGCCCATACGCAGTATTTT. This sequence encodes CASSSRGAHTQYF.

The rearrangement joins TRBV13 to TRBJ2-6, with a tentative D call TRBD2 (5 bases). V was shortened by 6 bases and J by 0 bases, with 12 bases between the two germline ends. The CDR3 contains 16 residues. Germline CDR1 PRHDT, CDR2 FYEKMQ (reference sequence). The CDR3 DNA is TGTGCCAGCAGATCTCGACGGGACTCTGGGGCCAACGTCCTGACTTTC. Translation gives CASRSRRDSGANVLTF.

This clonotype showed up many times. This rearrangement joins TRBV12-3 or TRBV12-4 to TRBJ2-2; 8 nucleotides line up with TRBD1. The trim removed 7 bases at V and 1 base at J, leaving 2 bases unmatched. This CDR3 is 14 amino acids long. In DNA, the CDR3 is TGTGCCAGCATGGGGACAGGGAACACCGGGGAGCTGTTTTTT. It codes for CASMGTGNTGELFF.

This clonotype was observed at least ten times. The CDR3 nucleotides are TGCGCCAGCAGCCCGACTAGCGGGAGGAACAATGAGCAGTTCTTC. Translation: CASSPTSGRNNEQFF. The V gene is TRBV4-1, the J gene TRBJ2-1; TRBD2 matches 13 bases. From germline, CDR1 is MGHRA and CDR2 YSYEKL. V dropped 4 bases and J dropped 5; count of bases not matched to a gene: 2. The CDR3 runs to 15 residues.

This clonotype was counted at least ten times. The V call is TRBV12-3 or TRBV12-4, the J call TRBJ2-7, with TRBD1 matching over 9 bases. The CDR3 consists of 14 residues. Trimming took 5 bases from V and 4 from J; bases not matched to a gene: 6. CDR3 coding DNA: TGTGCCAGCAGTGGGGACAGGGTCCCGTACGAGCAGTACTTC. Amino acid sequence: CASSGDRVPYEQYF.

This clonotype was seen more than once but under ten times. The chain has TRBV4-3 and TRBJ1-4; D uncertain. CDR3 size: 13 residues. Trimming removed 3 bases at V and 8 bases at J, with 10 bases between. Germline V lookup: CDR1 LGHNA, CDR2 YSLEER. CDR3 nucleotides: TGCGCCAGCAGCCAGAGGGAGGAGGAAAAACTGTTTTTT. It encodes CASSQREEEKLFF.

This clonotype was seen only a few times. The chain carries TRBV6-5 and TRBJ1-5; 7 nucleotides align to TRBD1. Germline CDR1 and CDR2: MNHEY and SVGAGI. This CDR3 has 16 amino acids. The trim removed 4 bases at V and 5 bases at J, leaving 11 bases unmatched. The CDR3 region is CASSSPIDRAYQPQHF. Here the CDR3 DNA reads TGTGCCAGCAGTTCCCCCATCGACAGGGCTTATCAGCCCCAGCATTTT.

This chain uses TRBV20-1 with TRBJ2-2, with no clear D. Germline V gives CDR1 DFQATT, CDR2 SNEGSKA (reference sequence). This CDR3 comprises 13 residues. V was cut by 5 bases and J by 3 bases, with 10 bases left in between. The CDR3 nucleotides read TGCAGTGCTGAGCAGGTGGACACCGGGGAGCTGTTTTTT. This encodes CSAEQVDTGELFF.